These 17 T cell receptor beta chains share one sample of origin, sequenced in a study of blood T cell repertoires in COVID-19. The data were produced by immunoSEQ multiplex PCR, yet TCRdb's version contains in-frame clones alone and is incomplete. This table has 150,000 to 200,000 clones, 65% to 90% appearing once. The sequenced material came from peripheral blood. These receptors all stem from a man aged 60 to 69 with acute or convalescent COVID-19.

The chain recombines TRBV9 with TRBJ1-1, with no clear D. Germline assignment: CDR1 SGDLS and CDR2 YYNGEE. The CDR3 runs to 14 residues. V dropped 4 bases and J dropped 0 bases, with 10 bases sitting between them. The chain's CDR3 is CASSQLRVNTEAFF. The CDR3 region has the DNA TGTGCCAGCAGCCAACTCCGGGTGAACACTGAAGCTTTCTTT.

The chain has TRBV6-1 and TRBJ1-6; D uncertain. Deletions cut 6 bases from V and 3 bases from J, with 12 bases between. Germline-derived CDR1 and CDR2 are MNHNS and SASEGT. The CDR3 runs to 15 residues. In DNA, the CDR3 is TGTGCCAGCAGCTGGGAGGGAGGCTATAATTCACCCCTCCACTTT. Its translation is CASSWEGGYNSPLHF.

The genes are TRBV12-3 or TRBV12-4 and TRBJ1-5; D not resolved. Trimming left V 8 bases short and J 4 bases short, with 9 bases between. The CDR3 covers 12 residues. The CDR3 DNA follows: TGTGCCAGCTGCCGGGAGAATCAGCCCCAGCATTTT. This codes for CASCRENQPQHF.

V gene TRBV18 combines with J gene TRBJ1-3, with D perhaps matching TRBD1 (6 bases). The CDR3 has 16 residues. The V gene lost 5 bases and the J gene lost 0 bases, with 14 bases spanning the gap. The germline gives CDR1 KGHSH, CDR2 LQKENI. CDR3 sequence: CASSSTGYLSGNTIYF. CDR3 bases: TGTGCCAGCTCATCTACAGGGTACCTCTCTGGAAACACCATATATTTT.

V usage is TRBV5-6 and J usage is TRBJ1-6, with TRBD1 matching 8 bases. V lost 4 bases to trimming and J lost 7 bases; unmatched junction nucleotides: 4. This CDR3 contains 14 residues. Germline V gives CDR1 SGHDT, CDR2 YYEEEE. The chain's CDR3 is CASSLGQANSPLHF. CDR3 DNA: TGTGCCAGCAGCCTGGGACAGGCAAATTCACCCCTCCACTTT.

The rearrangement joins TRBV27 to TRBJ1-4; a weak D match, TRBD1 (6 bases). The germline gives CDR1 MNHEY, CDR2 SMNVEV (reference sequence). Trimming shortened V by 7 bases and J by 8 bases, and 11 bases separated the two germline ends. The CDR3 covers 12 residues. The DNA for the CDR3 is TGTGCCAGCACCCTAGGACAGGAAAAACTGTTTTTT. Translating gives CASTLGQEKLFF.

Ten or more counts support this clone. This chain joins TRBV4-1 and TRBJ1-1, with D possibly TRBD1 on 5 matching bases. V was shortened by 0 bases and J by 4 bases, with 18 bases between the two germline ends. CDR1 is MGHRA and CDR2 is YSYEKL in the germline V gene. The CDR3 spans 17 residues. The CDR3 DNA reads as TGCGCCAGCAGCCAAGACCCCCCGCCCAGGGCGATCACTGAAGCTTTCTTT. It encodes CASSQDPPPRAITEAFF.

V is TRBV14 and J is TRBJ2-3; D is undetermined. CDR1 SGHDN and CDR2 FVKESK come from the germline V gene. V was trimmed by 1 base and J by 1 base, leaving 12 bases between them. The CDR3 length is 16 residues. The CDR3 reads CASSQVRPYGTDTQYF. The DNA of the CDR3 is TGTGCCAGCAGCCAAGTGAGGCCGTATGGCACAGATACGCAGTATTTT.

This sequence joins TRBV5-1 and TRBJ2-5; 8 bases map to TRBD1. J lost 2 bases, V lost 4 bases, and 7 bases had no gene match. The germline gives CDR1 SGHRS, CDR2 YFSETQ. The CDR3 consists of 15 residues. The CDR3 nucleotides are TGCGCCAGCAGCGGTAGTGGACAGGGTCAAGAGACCCAGTACTTC. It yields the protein CASSGSGQGQETQYF.

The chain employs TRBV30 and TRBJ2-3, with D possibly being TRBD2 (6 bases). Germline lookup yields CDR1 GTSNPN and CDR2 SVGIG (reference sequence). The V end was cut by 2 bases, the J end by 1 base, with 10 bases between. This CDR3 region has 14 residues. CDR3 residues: CAWSRASGTDTQYF. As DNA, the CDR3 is TGTGCCTGGAGTCGGGCTAGCGGCACAGATACGCAGTATTTT.

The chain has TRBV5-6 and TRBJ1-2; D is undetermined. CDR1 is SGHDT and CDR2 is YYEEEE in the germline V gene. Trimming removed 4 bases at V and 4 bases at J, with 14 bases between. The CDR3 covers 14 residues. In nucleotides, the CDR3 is TGTGCCAGCAGCCCGTTCACACCAACCTATGGCTACACCTTC. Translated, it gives CASSPFTPTYGYTF.

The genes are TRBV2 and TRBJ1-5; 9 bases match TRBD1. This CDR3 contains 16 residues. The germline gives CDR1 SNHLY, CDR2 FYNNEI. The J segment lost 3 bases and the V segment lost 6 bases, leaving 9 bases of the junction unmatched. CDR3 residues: CASSPTTGGTNQPQHF. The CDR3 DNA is TGTGCCAGCAGCCCCACGACAGGGGGTACCAATCAGCCCCAGCATTTT.

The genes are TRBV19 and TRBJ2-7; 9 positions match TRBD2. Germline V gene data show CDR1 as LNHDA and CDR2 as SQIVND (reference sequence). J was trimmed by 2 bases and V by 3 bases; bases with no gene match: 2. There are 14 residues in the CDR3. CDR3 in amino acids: CASSISGRTYEQYF. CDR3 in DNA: TGTGCCAGTAGTATTAGCGGGAGAACCTACGAGCAGTACTTC.

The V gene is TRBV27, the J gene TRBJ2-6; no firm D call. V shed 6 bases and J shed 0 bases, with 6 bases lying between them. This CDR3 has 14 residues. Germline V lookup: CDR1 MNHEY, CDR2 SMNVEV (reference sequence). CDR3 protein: CASSRDSGANVLTF. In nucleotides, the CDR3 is TGTGCCAGCAGCCGCGACTCTGGGGCCAACGTCCTGACTTTC.

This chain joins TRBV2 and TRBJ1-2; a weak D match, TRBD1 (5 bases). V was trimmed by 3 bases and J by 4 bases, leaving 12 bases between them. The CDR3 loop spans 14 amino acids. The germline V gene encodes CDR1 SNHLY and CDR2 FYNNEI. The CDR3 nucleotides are TGTGCCAGCAGTGATCTCGACAGAATCTATGGCTACACCTTC. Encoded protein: CASSDLDRIYGYTF.

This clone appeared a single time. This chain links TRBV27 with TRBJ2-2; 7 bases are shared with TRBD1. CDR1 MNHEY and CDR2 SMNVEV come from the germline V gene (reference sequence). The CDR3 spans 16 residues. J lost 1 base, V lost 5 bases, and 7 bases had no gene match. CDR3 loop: CASSLIDRVNTGELFF. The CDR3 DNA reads TGTGCCAGCAGTCTCATAGACAGGGTGAACACCGGGGAGCTGTTTTTT.

The CDR3 bases are TGTGCCAGCAGTGGGACAGGGAGCTCCTACGAGCAGTACTTC. Encoded protein: CASSGTGSSYEQYF. This sequence joins TRBV6-6 and TRBJ2-7, with 9 bases matching TRBD1. CDR1 and CDR2 (germline): MNHNY, SVGAGI (reference sequence). The CDR3 sequence is 14 residues long. V lost 5 bases, J lost 0 bases, and 2 bases stayed unmatched.